This note documents a single TCR beta chain sequence. From germline, CDR1 is LGHNA and CDR2 YNFKEQ. J gave up 10 bases and V 2 bases, and 8 bases lay outside the gene matches. The CDR3 length is 13 residues. Data came from immunoSEQ multiplex PCR; TCRdb stores just in-frame clones and leaves some out. The table records about 42,000 clones, under 85% of them present only once. This entry is derived from a study of blood T cell repertoires in COVID-19. Across the whole study: PBMCs, B-cell-depleted T cells, or T cells provided the cDNA or gDNA that made up the material.

V usage is TRBV4-2 and J usage is TRBJ2-7; 7 nucleotides line up with TRBD1. Sequencing input: peripheral blood. This TCR derives from a woman of 80 years or more with acute or convalescent COVID-19. The CDR3 nucleotides are TGTGCCAGCAGCCAAACCACAGGGGAGAGACAGTACTTC. This sequence encodes CASSQTTGERQYF.